This TCR beta chain derives from a study of OX40 agonist ivuxolimab in advanced cancers. General study points: Certain nonresponders likewise exhibited a low normalized T-cell clonal expansion. CD4+ and CD8+ blood T cells expanded clonally by week 6 at 0.1 to 3.0 mg/kg.

For this clone: Its antigen is not identified.

Germline CDR1 is SGHVS and CDR2 is FNYEAQ. The CDR3 has 15 amino acids. Peripheral blood came from all dose cohorts at three timepoints. Generated by immunoSEQ multiplex PCR, the TCRdb table keeps only in-frame clones and is missing some. The sample comprises 38,000 or so clones, about 89% of which are singletons, and about 43% rests with the top ten. V gene TRBV7-6 combines with J gene TRBJ2-5; TRBD2 matches 8 bases. The assigned J gene may be wrong: the sequence end matches TRBJ2-7 better. The specimen comprised CD4+ or CD8+ T cells sorted from blood, sampled in a trial of the OX40 agonist ivuxolimab. This TCR came from an adult with an advanced solid tumor such as melanoma, head and neck, liver or kidney cancer. CDR3 DNA sequence: TGTGCCAGCAGCAGGGGAACAGGGACTAGTACCGAGCAGTACTTC. Translated, it gives CASSRGTGTSTEQYF.